This T cell receptor (beta chain) was sequenced during a study of long-term antiretroviral therapy in people with HIV. Study-level points and caveats: In samples taken after ART, diversity increased but remained below transplant donor control levels.

Only United States sites treated participants with HIV. Investigators performed immunoSEQ version v3.0 at survey level. Sequencing was designed to cover roughly 40,000-50,000 T-cell genomes in each sample. TCRdb keeps only in-frame clones here, not all; method: immunoSEQ multiplex PCR. Of 20,000 to 30,000 clones in the sample, approximately 77% were seen once. The CDR3 sequence is 16 residues long. Per germline, CDR1 MDHEN and CDR2 SYDVKM. The V segment lost 5 bases and the J segment 3 bases; nucleotides outside the gene matches: 7. This clone was recorded once. Its antigen is unknown. The sample was unsorted PBMCs, taken 4.4 years after starting antiretroviral therapy. The sequence was collected from a man aged 25 to 40 with HIV. This chain links TRBV28 with TRBJ2-5; 12 bases map to TRBD2. The CDR3 spells CASSAPRTSGKETQYF. The CDR3 bases are TGTGCCAGCAGTGCACCCCGGACTAGCGGGAAAGAGACCCAGTACTTC.